The T cell receptor beta chain under discussion was sequenced for a study of control samples from healthy donors and cancer patients. Deletions cut 1 base from V and 4 bases from J, with 7 bases between. Looked up from germline, CDR1 is SQVTM and CDR2 is ANQGSEA. The CDR3 is 12 amino acids. Method: immunoSEQ multiplex PCR; TCRdb's copy keeps in-frame clones and lacks some. The sample holds some 130,000 clones, 90% seen once. Sequencing was carried out using blood. The clonotype was recovered from a middle-aged man in good health. The V gene is TRBV29-1, the J gene TRBJ2-5, with D hard to call. The CDR3 DNA is TGCAGCGTTGAAGTCTCAGGAGAGACCCAGTACTTC. This sequence encodes CSVEVSGETQYF.